The entry below describes one T cell receptor (beta chain). What it binds is unknown. This specimen comes from a study of cytomegalovirus exposure and HLA in healthy donors. Whole-study findings and limits: Most TCR beta V segments were productive about 90% or about 30% of the time in an earlier analysis. Across donors, sequencing depth was assumed by presence/absence analyses to be roughly uniform. In a later analysis, across HLA loci, associated TCR counts were highest for DRB1, lowest for HLA-C. A further, later analysis showed that HLA-associated TCR beta chains (compared with equally common others) were more clonally expanded.

The CDR3 runs to 15 residues. The germline V gene encodes CDR1 MRHNA and CDR2 SNTAGT. The junction had 2 bases not matched to a gene; V was cut back by 2 bases and J by 7 bases. The PCR contained 60 Vbeta and 13 Jbeta primers. Clones were read by immunoSEQ multiplex PCR, and TCRdb kept only the in-frame ones, dropping some. The profile shows about 150,000 clones, around 79% of them singletons. J is TRBJ2-1 and V is TRBV6-4, with 13 nucleotides matching TRBD2. The sample comprised PBMCs. The sequence was obtained from a man younger than 45 in good health and CMV-seropositive. The CDR3 protein is CASSDRTSGRNEQFF. The CDR3, as DNA: TGTGCCAGCAGTGACCGGACTAGCGGGAGAAATGAGCAGTTCTTC.